These 12 T cell receptor beta chains came from one sample sequenced in a study of shared clonotypes between healthy human individuals (dated by TCRdb to about 2020). CD8 naive samples were CD45RO-negative cells positively selected for CCR7, giving a CD45RA+CCR7+ population that excluded TemRA cells. Libraries were constructed by the immunoSEQ multiplex PCR assay. TCRdb's version of the immuneACCESS table is confined to in-frame rearrangements and falls short of the full clone set. An unresolved V gene accounts for under half of the shortfall where checked; the remainder is of unknown origin. This sample gives roughly 810,000 clones in total; 95% to 97% of them show up just once. The ten largest make up less than 0.25% of the sample. Sequencing was carried out using naive CD8+ T cells sorted from blood. Sample cell subset or site, as interpreted from the label and publication: CD45RA+CCR7+. The receptors were sampled from a man aged 25 to 40 in good health.

The chain combines TRBV9 with TRBJ2-3, with no clear D. Germline assignment: CDR1 SGDLS and CDR2 YYNGEE. The CDR3 has 10 amino acids. Between the trimmed V and J ends, which lost 5 bases and 7 bases, there was a span of 5 bases. DNA of the CDR3: TGTGCCAGCAGTCTCAATACGCAGTATTTT. This codes for CASSLNTQYF.

This chain connects TRBV27 to TRBJ2-7; D uncertain. Germline V gene lookup returns CDR1 MNHEY and CDR2 SMNVEV (reference sequence). With 6 bases removed from V and 0 bases from J, the gap between germline ends came to 12 bases. This CDR3 spans 14 amino acids. The CDR3: CASRSRTTSYEQYF. The CDR3 DNA reads as TGTGCCAGCAGGTCTCGGACCACCTCCTACGAGCAGTACTTC.

This chain joins TRBV6-1 and TRBJ2-1; 9 bases line up with TRBD2. The CDR3 runs to 14 residues. V lost 5 bases and J lost 5; bases outside the gene matches: 4. Germline V lookup: CDR1 MNHNS, CDR2 SASEGT. As DNA, the CDR3 is TGTGCCAGCAGTTGGACTAGCGAGCACAATGAGCAGTTCTTC. It yields the protein CASSWTSEHNEQFF.

This clone was detected only once. Written as DNA, the CDR3 is TGTGCCAGCAGCTTTTACGTCCAGGAGACCCAGTACTTC. Its translation is CASSFYVQETQYF. The gene calls are TRBV7-6 and TRBJ2-5; D is uncertain. This CDR3 has 13 amino acids. The V gene lost 3 bases and the J gene lost 5 bases, with 10 bases spanning the gap. Germline V gives CDR1 SGHVS, CDR2 FNYEAQ. Combining the CDR3 with reference TRBV7-6 and TRBJ2-5 gives the whole variable domain GAGVSQSPRYKVTKRGQDVALRCDPISGHVSLYWYRQALGQGPEFLTYFNYEAQQDKSGLPNDRFSAERPEGSISTLTIQRTEQRDSAMYRCASSFYVQETQYFGPGTRLLVL.

The genes are TRBV27 and TRBJ2-1, with D uncertain. The V and J ends lost 4 bases and 10 bases respectively, with 14 bases between them. The CDR3 spans 13 residues. Germline V gene lookup returns CDR1 MNHEY and CDR2 SMNVEV (reference sequence). The DNA for the CDR3 is TGTGCCAGCAGTTGGTTTGTCTGGGGAGAGCAGTTCTTC. Translating it yields CASSWFVWGEQFF.

The chain carries TRBV29-1 and TRBJ1-2; D remains ambiguous. V lost 7 bases and J lost 4, with 13 bases in between. The length of the CDR3 is 12 residues. Looked up from germline, CDR1 is SQVTM and CDR2 is ANQGSEA. DNA for the CDR3: TGCAGCGCCGAGGCCCGGGGCTATGGCTACACCTTC. Translation gives CSAEARGYGYTF.

The chain recombines TRBV9 with TRBJ2-2; the match to TRBD2 covers 15 bases. V was pared by 4 bases and J by 5 bases, with 12 bases of the junction left unmatched. Per germline, CDR1 SGDLS and CDR2 YYNGEE. The CDR3 is made up of 19 amino acids. The CDR3 DNA is TGTGCCAGCAGCCCTGGACTAGCGGGAGGGCGAATCGGGACCGGGGAGCTGTTTTTT. It is translated as CASSPGLAGGRIGTGELFF.

In the case of this clone: The same CDR3 also results from other DNA sequences found in this sample. The CDR3 sequence: CASSPRDLSYEQYF. In DNA, the CDR3 is TGTGCCAGCAGCCCCCGGGACCTATCCTACGAGCAGTACTTC. V is TRBV7-9 and J is TRBJ2-7; D tentatively fits TRBD1 or TRBD2 (5 bases each). In germline, CDR1 is SEHNR, CDR2 FQNEAQ (reference sequence). The CDR3 is 14 amino acids. V lost 5 bases and J 1 base, leaving 12 bases between the germline ends.

The chain uses TRBV6-6 and TRBJ2-5, with 8 bases that match TRBD1. J lost 3 bases, V lost 2 bases, and 2 bases had no gene match. CDR3 length: 14 amino acids. Per the germline V gene, CDR1 is MNHNY and CDR2 is SVGAGI (reference sequence). The CDR3 spells CASSYLDREETQYF. CDR3 nucleotides: TGTGCCAGCAGTTACCTGGACAGGGAAGAGACCCAGTACTTC.

V usage is TRBV7-9 and J usage is TRBJ2-7; tentatively, D is TRBD1 (6 bases). Germline values: CDR1 SEHNR, CDR2 FQNEAQ (reference sequence). Trimming took off 3 bases at V and 0 bases at J, with 9 bases between the two ends. The CDR3 is 14 residues long. The CDR3 DNA is TGTGCCAGCAGCTTTCCAGGGGACTCCTACGAGCAGTACTTC. This sequence encodes CASSFPGDSYEQYF.

V gene TRBV7-9 combines with J gene TRBJ2-7; no reliable D call. The germline V and J ends were trimmed by 1 base and 6 bases, with 22 bases remaining between them. CDR3 length: 17 residues. From germline, CDR1 is SEHNR and CDR2 FQNEAQ (reference sequence). In DNA, the CDR3 is TGTGCCAGCAGCTTAGGGGCAGCCGGGCCCAGAGGTGGCGAGCAGTACTTC. Translated: CASSLGAAGPRGGEQYF.

The chain has TRBV27 and TRBJ2-7; D might be TRBD1 (5 bases). Per the germline V gene, CDR1 is MNHEY and CDR2 is SMNVEV (reference sequence). The CDR3 runs to 15 residues. The V gene lost 5 bases and the J gene lost 4 bases, with 18 bases spanning the gap. The CDR3, as DNA: TGTGCCAGCAGTCTCACCAGGGCAGGGCTTTACGAGCAGTACTTC. It yields the protein CASSLTRAGLYEQYF.